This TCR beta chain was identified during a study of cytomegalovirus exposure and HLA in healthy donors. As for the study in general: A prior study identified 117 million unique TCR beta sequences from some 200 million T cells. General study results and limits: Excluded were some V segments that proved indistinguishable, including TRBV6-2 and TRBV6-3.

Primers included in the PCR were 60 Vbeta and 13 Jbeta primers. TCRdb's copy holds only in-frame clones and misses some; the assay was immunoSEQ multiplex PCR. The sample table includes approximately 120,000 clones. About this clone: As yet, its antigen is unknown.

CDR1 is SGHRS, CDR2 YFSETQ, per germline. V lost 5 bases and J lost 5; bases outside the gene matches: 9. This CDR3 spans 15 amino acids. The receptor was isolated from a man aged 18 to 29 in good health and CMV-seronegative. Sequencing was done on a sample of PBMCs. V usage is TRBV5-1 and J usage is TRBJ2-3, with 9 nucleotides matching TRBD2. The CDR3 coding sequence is TGCGCCAGCAGTCAGGATCCAGCGGGAGGAGATACGCAGTATTTT. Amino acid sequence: CASSQDPAGGDTQYF.